This is a list of T cell receptor beta chains from one sample in a study of blood T cell repertoires in COVID-19. Measured with immunoSEQ multiplex PCR; TCRdb has only the in-frame clones, and not every one. The sample contains some 100,000 clones, around three quarters of which appear only once. The source material was peripheral blood. Receptor source: a man in his 70s with acute or convalescent COVID-19. The CDR3 runs from the conserved cysteine through the conserved F or W. D genes are given only for firm matches. Only some rows state a clone size, as once, few, many or a class for expanded clones.

j_call d_call v_call cdr3_length clone_size cdr3_nt cdr3_aa
TRBJ1-2 TRBD1 TRBV2 15 NA TGTGCCAGCAGTCAAACAGGGGAAAATTTGGATGGCTACACCTTC CASSQTGENLDGYTF
TRBJ2-5 TRBD1 TRBV28 15 NA TGTGCCAGCAGTTTAGGACAGGGGGTGGCGGAGACCCAGTACTTC CASSLGQGVAETQYF
TRBJ2-7 TRBD1 TRBV4-3 14 NA TGCGCCAGCAGCCACGGACAGGGGTCGAGCGAGCAGTACTTC CASSHGQGSSEQYF
TRBJ2-7 TRBD2 TRBV19 13 NA TGTGCCAGTACCCGACGGGAGGGATACGAGCAGTACTTC CASTRREGYEQYF
TRBJ1-1 TRBD1 TRBV5-6 14 NA TGTGCCAGCAGCTTACAGGGGCCGGTCACTGAAGCTTTCTTT CASSLQGPVTEAFF
TRBJ2-5 NA TRBV9 15 NA TGTGCCAGCAGCGTAGGGCAGGTGCAGGGGGAGACCCAGTACTTC CASSVGQVQGETQYF
TRBJ2-3 NA TRBV9 13 NA TGTGCCAGCAGCGTAGTTCTCACAGATACGCAGTATTTT CASSVVLTDTQYF
TRBJ1-4 NA TRBV30 14 NA TGTGCCTTCCCGAGAGGTTCGGGTAATGAAAAACTGTTTTTT CAFPRGSGNEKLFF
TRBJ2-5 NA TRBV2 12 NA TGTGCCGTACACAGCTTCCAAGAGACCCAGTACTTC CAVHSFQETQYF
TRBJ1-1 TRBD1 TRBV7-3 20 NA TGTGCCAGCAGCTCCTCCAGGTCCCGGGACAGGGAAATCGAAGACACTGAAGCTTTCTTT CASSSSRSRDREIEDTEAFF
TRBJ2-1 NA TRBV5-1 15 medium-sized TGCGCCAGCAGCTTTCAGGGAGGAAGGAGGGATGAGCAGTTCTTC CASSFQGGRRDEQFF
TRBJ1-2 NA TRBV4-1 15 NA TGCGCCAGCAGCCAAGAGCAGGGAACTAACTATGGCTACACCTTC CASSQEQGTNYGYTF
TRBJ1-2 NA TRBV29-1 15 once TGCAGCGTTCGAAGCGGTGTGGCTAACCAGGCTGGCTACACCTTC CSVRSGVANQAGYTF
TRBJ2-7 TRBD1 TRBV5-1 15 NA TGCGCCAGCAGCTTGGACCCAGGGGGCCTCTACGAGCAGTACTTC CASSLDPGGLYEQYF
TRBJ2-4 TRBD1 TRBV27 13 NA TGTGCCAGCAGTTCCCGACAGGGGGACATTCAGTACTTC CASSSRQGDIQYF
TRBJ2-1 TRBD2 TRBV5-1 15 NA TGCGCCAGCAGCTCCCGGGATAGCGGGAGGGCGGGGCAGTTCTTC CASSSRDSGRAGQFF
TRBJ2-7 TRBD1 TRBV5-1 14 NA TGCGCCAGCAGCTTTGGGGGACAGGGTCGCGAGCAGTACTTC CASSFGGQGREQYF
TRBJ1-2 NA TRBV25-1 14 NA TGTGCCAGCAGTGGGATCGGAACAGCCTATGGCTACACCTTC CASSGIGTAYGYTF
TRBJ1-4 TRBD1 TRBV4-3 20 NA TGCGCCAGCAGCCAAGATTGGTGGACAGGGGGACGAGCAACTAATGAAAAACTGTTTTTT CASSQDWWTGGRATNEKLFF
TRBJ2-7 TRBD1 TRBV14 16 NA TGTGCCAGCAGCCAAGTTTTTCCGGACAGGGGTTACGAGCAGTACTTC CASSQVFPDRGYEQYF
TRBJ1-1 TRBD1 TRBV5-1 14 NA TGCGCCAGCAGTAAACAGGGGATGAACACTGAAGCTTTCTTT CASSKQGMNTEAFF
TRBJ2-2 TRBD2 TRBV6-6 15 NA TGTGCCAGCAACACTGGGACTAGCGGGAGGAAGGAGCTGTTTTTT CASNTGTSGRKELFF
TRBJ1-1 TRBD1 TRBV7-8 13 NA TGTGCCAGCAGCTTAGATGGACAGGGTAGTTTATTCTTT CASSLDGQGSLFF
TRBJ2-1 TRBD2 TRBV6-5 13 NA TGTGCCAGCAGGGGACTACCCTACAATGAGCAGTTCTTC CASRGLPYNEQFF
TRBJ2-5 TRBD1 TRBV7-2 15 NA TGTGCCAGCAGCTTATTGGGACAGGGAACGGAGACCCAGTACTTC CASSLLGQGTETQYF
TRBJ1-6 NA TRBV9 14 few TGTGCCAGCAGCTTCCGGGACTTGGGTTCACCCCTCCACTTT CASSFRDLGSPLHF
TRBJ2-2 NA TRBV12-5 14 NA TGTGCTAGTGCAGGGGCAGGGCTTGTCGGGGAGCTGTTTTTT CASAGAGLVGELFF
TRBJ1-3 TRBD1 TRBV9 16 NA TGTGCCAGCAGCGACAGGACAGGGACCTCTGGAAACACCATATATTTT CASSDRTGTSGNTIYF
TRBJ1-5 TRBD1 TRBV6-5 15 few TGTGCCAGCAGTTCTAACGACAGGGGAGGTCAGCCCCAGCATTTT CASSSNDRGGQPQHF
TRBJ2-1 TRBD2 TRBV9 16 NA TGTGCCAGCAGCGTTGGGGGGACTAGCGGGATAGGTGAGCAGTTCTTC CASSVGGTSGIGEQFF
TRBJ2-6 TRBD1 TRBV19 15 few TGTGCCAGTAGTGAACAGGGGGCTGGGGCCAACGTCCTGACTTTC CASSEQGAGANVLTF
TRBJ2-2 NA TRBV6-5 12 NA TGTGCCAGCAGGAGGGCGGTGGGGGAGCTGTTTTTT CASRRAVGELFF
TRBJ1-2 NA TRBV27 15 NA TGTGCCAGCAGTTCCTCAGGGCAAGCTAACTATGGCTACACCTTC CASSSSGQANYGYTF
TRBJ2-6 NA TRBV5-1 15 NA TGCGCCAGCAGCTTCGGGGTCCCTGGGGCCAACGTCCTGACTTTC CASSFGVPGANVLTF